This T cell receptor (beta chain) was retrieved from a study of T cells in Graves' hyperthyroidism and ophthalmopathy. The CDR3 is 17 residues long. CDR1 and CDR2 from the germline V gene are MNHNY and SVGAGI (reference sequence). Unmatched junction bases numbered 10, after V lost 0 bases and J lost 2 bases. The source material, RNA transcripts, was used to amplify TCR beta CDR3 regions. During a first-round RT-PCR of the TCR CDR3, the HTBI primer set was used. From the multiplex PCR reads, TCRdb called clonotypes with MiXCR, one entry per CDR3 protein. This sample yields about 740,000 distinct CDR3 sequences, of which around 15% are seen a single time; roughly 10% belongs to the top ten.

Specimen: blood. This sequence originates from a woman in her late teens or twenties with Graves' hyperthyroidism. The rearrangement joins TRBV6-6 to TRBJ2-7, with 7 bases that match TRBD1. This CDR3 is CASSYSGPGTVTYEQYF. As DNA, the CDR3 is TGTGCCAGCAGTTACTCGGGCCCCGGGACAGTGACCTACGAGCAGTACTTC.